This T cell receptor (beta chain) is drawn from a study of blood T cell repertoires in COVID-19 (dated by TCRdb to 2019 to 2021). Concerning the study at large: Samples from collaborators originated in the United States, Italy and Spain and spanned both the acute and convalescent phases of COVID-19. The repertoires were released in a freely available public database intended as a resource for research on the immune response to SARS-CoV-2. The samples were drawn from the first 160 participants of the ongoing ImmuneRACE study and from roughly 1,300 subjects provided by 6 global collaborators. The material from the prospective study consisted of cDNA or gDNA derived from T cells, B-cell-depleted T cells, or PBMCs. The dataset comprised deeply sampled blood TCRbeta repertoires from subjects exposed to, actively infected with, or recovered from COVID-19. Where available, HLA class I and class II types were obtained from metadata supplied by the sample provider rather than from assay-based typing. The sample metadata nearly always contained a de-identified subject ID, COVID-19 status, age in years and sex. Study-wide conclusions, independent of this receptor: Clinical and demographic metadata were provided uncurated, with the amount varying by source and participant.

Each collaborating institution followed its own protocols to collect whole blood in K2EDTA tubes. Collaborator samples were shipped for TCRbeta analysis as frozen whole blood, isolated PBMCs, or DNA extracted from either sample type. Trimming takes 6 bases off V and 8 bases off J; junction bases not matched to a gene: 5. Looking up the germline V gene (reference sequence) yields CDR1 LNHDA and CDR2 SQIVND. The CDR3 sequence holds 14 residues, the cysteine and phenylalanine included. Only CDR3 DNA remains: 42 bases, in frame from the first base. TCRbeta CDR3 regions were amplified from genomic DNA by means of the immunoSEQ Assay, a bias-controlled multiplex PCR. The authors processed their data as follows. Within the assay, amplification of reference gene primers was used to estimate how many nucleated cells each sample contained. Sequence reads were collapsed and filtered to measure the absolute abundance of every unique TCRbeta CDR3 rearrangement. For each sample, productive Simpson clonality was calculated as the square root of Simpson's diversity index over productive rearrangements. TCRdb took over this immuneACCESS table, retaining in-frame rearrangements with V and J assigned. Such tables are incomplete; in checked studies, under half of the missing clones stem from an unresolved V gene, and the remainder is unexplained. The DNA gave D and trimming, while V, J and clone size come from that table. The sample table shows about 140,000 clones, and 75% to 85% are seen once. The biggest ten clones account for 4% to 4.5% of the sample.

In the case of this clone: Its antigen remains unidentified. The record has no base qualities; no much larger clone is one base away.

This chain is built from TRBV19 and TRBJ1-4, and TRBD1 aligns with 11 junction nucleotides. The sequencing input was peripheral blood. The receptor's source is a man aged 55 to 70 with acute or convalescent COVID-19. The base sequence is TGTGCCAGTAGACGGACAGGGGGCAGAGAAAAACTGTTTTTT. It encodes CASRRTGGREKLFF. Here the CDR3 is joined to the reference TRBV19 and TRBJ1-4 genes, and the full variable domain is: DGGITQSPKYLFRKEGQNVTLSCEQNLNHDAMYWYRQDPGQGLRLIYYSQIVNDFQKGDIAEGYSVSREKKESFPLTVTSAQKNPTAFYLCASRRTGGREKLFFGSGTQLSVL.